These 22 T cell receptor beta chains came from one sample sequenced in a study of OX40 agonist ivuxolimab in advanced cancers. Measured with immunoSEQ multiplex PCR; TCRdb has only the in-frame clones, and not every one. The repertoire holds 75,000 to 90,000 clones, with 80% to 95% as singletons. The source material was CD4+ or CD8+ T cells sorted from blood, sampled in a trial of the OX40 agonist ivuxolimab. The source of these receptors is an adult with an advanced solid tumor such as melanoma, head and neck, liver or kidney cancer.

This chain joins TRBV18 and TRBJ2-5; 8 bases map to TRBD2. The CDR3 covers 16 residues. J gave up 5 bases and V 3 bases, and 11 bases lay outside the gene matches. Per germline, CDR1 KGHSH and CDR2 LQKENI. The CDR3 reads CASSPSGSRGRETQYF. The CDR3 DNA follows: TGTGCCAGCTCACCCAGCGGGAGTCGTGGTCGCGAGACCCAGTACTTC.

The chain combines TRBV7-2 with TRBJ2-3; 8 positions agree with TRBD2. J lost 2 bases, V lost 6 bases, and 10 bases had no gene match. CDR1 and CDR2 (germline): SGHTA, FQGNSA. CDR3 size: 16 residues. The chain's CDR3 is CASRFPREGNTDTQYF. The CDR3 bases are TGTGCCAGCAGATTTCCCCGGGAGGGCAACACAGATACGCAGTATTTT.

The rearrangement uses TRBV25-1 and TRBJ2-2; D unclear. V gave up 3 bases and J gave up 3 bases, with 14 bases separating them. This CDR3 comprises 16 residues. CDR1 MGHDK and CDR2 SYGVNS come from the germline V gene. This CDR3 reads CASSDLAVSDTGELFF. In nucleotides, the CDR3 is TGTGCCAGCAGTGACCTCGCTGTGAGCGACACCGGGGAGCTGTTTTTT.

The V call is TRBV7-2, the J call TRBJ1-2; 10 nucleotides line up with TRBD1. Per germline, CDR1 SGHTA and CDR2 FQGNSA. V lost 3 bases, J lost 7 bases, and 8 bases stayed unmatched. The CDR3 contains 15 residues. The DNA for the CDR3 is TGTGCCAGCAGCTTCTTCGGACAGGGGGGAAGTGGCTACACCTTC. Translation gives CASSFFGQGGSGYTF.

The chain joins TRBV19 to TRBJ2-2; 7 bases are a match to TRBD2. This CDR3 has 16 amino acids. Looked up from germline, CDR1 is LNHDA and CDR2 is SQIVND (reference sequence). The V segment lost 6 bases and the J segment 1 base; nucleotides outside the gene matches: 8. Here the CDR3 DNA reads TGTGCCAGTAGGGAGCCCGGGACTAAGAACACCGGGGAGCTGTTTTTT. Its translation: CASREPGTKNTGELFF.

The V and J genes are TRBV21-1 and TRBJ1-5; no DNA check was done on the table's D call, TRBD1. TRBV21-1 is a pseudogene locus. This CDR3 spans 16 amino acids. CDR3 protein: CASSTSTGVCNQPQHF. The CDR3 DNA reads as TGTGCCAGCAGCACCAGCACAGGAGTTTGCAATCAGCCCCAGCATTTT.

The J gene is TRBJ2-7, the V gene TRBV5-6, with 8 bases lining up with TRBD2. This CDR3 has 14 residues. J gave up 4 bases and V 6 bases, and 9 bases lay outside the gene matches. Germline CDR1 SGHDT, CDR2 YYEEEE. This chain's CDR3 is CASNLWAGGYEQYF. CDR3 nucleotides: TGTGCCAGCAACCTCTGGGCGGGAGGTTACGAGCAGTACTTC.

The V call is TRBV5-6, the J call TRBJ1-2; no definite D call. V lost 4 bases to trimming and J lost 7 bases, with 20 bases between them. Germline lookup yields CDR1 SGHDT and CDR2 YYEEEE. The CDR3 length is 15 residues. The CDR3 nucleotides are TGTGCCAGCAGCCCGTCCGGGCTACTCTTCGGTGGCTACACCTTC. Translated: CASSPSGLLFGGYTF.

This chain connects TRBV7-2 to TRBJ2-1; tentatively, D is TRBD1 (5 bases). Between the trimmed V and J ends, which lost 0 bases and 4 bases, there was a span of 10 bases. CDR1 SGHTA and CDR2 FQGNSA come from the germline V gene. The CDR3 has 15 residues. DNA for the CDR3: TGTGCCAGCAGCTTAGCGGGGCAGGCTTACAATGAGCAGTTCTTC. The encoded protein is CASSLAGQAYNEQFF.

The V gene is TRBV27, the J gene TRBJ2-1, with D possibly matching TRBD1 (5 bases). Trimming removed 6 bases at V and 6 bases at J, with 18 bases between. The CDR3 is 15 residues long. CDR1 and CDR2 (germline): MNHEY, SMNVEV (reference sequence). CDR3 in DNA: TGTGCCAGCAGGTACAGGTCGGATTCGGGCAATGAGCAGTTCTTC. Translation gives CASRYRSDSGNEQFF.

This chain uses TRBV5-1 with TRBJ2-5; 8 bases align to TRBD2. The ends lost 2 bases at V and 4 bases at J; junction bases unmatched: 10. Per the germline V gene, CDR1 is SGHRS and CDR2 is YFSETQ. The CDR3 contains 16 residues. The CDR3 here is CASSLRPGLETETQYF. CDR3 coding DNA: TGCGCCAGCAGCTTACGTCCGGGACTAGAGACAGAGACCCAGTACTTC.

The rearrangement links TRBV4-2 to TRBJ2-1, with D perhaps matching TRBD1 (7 bases). The CDR3 runs 14 residues. Germline V CDR1 and CDR2: LGHNA, YNFKEQ. V lost 7 bases to trimming and J lost 8 bases, with 18 bases between them. CDR3 nucleotide sequence: TGTGCCAGCACCCGTCCGGGCAGGGGGGATGAGCAGTTCTTC. Translating gives CASTRPGRGDEQFF.

V usage is TRBV19 and J usage is TRBJ1-1; 7 bases map to TRBD1. There are 18 residues in the CDR3. Looked up from germline, CDR1 is LNHDA and CDR2 is SQIVND (reference sequence). The junction had 16 bases not matched to a gene; V was cut back by 3 bases and J by 3 bases. The CDR3 DNA follows: TGTGCCAGTAGTATCCAAGGGGGCTGGGGGAAATTGGACACTGAAGCTTTCTTT. Protein: CASSIQGGWGKLDTEAFF. Full variable domain (rest looked up from reference TRBV19 and TRBJ1-1): DGGITQSPKYLFRKEGQNVTLSCEQNLNHDAMYWYRQDPGQGLRLIYYSQIVNDFQKGDIAEGYSVSREKKESFPLTVTSAQKNPTAFYLCASSIQGGWGKLDTEAFFGQGTRLTVV.

This rearrangement joins TRBV11-2 to TRBJ2-3, with D uncertain. This CDR3 contains 18 residues. The germline V gene has CDR1 SGHAT and CDR2 FQNNGV. Trimming shortened V by 5 bases and J by 0 bases, and 21 bases separated the two germline ends. This chain's CDR3 is CASSLTKTTGASTDTQYF. CDR3 nucleotide sequence: TGTGCCAGCAGCCTAACAAAAACGACTGGCGCTAGCACAGATACGCAGTATTTT. Based on the CDR3 plus reference TRBV11-2 and TRBJ2-3, the full variable domain is EAGVAQSPRYKIIEKRQSVAFWCNPISGHATLYWYQQILGQGPKLLIQFQNNGVVDDSQLPKDRFSAERLKGVDSTLKIQPAKLEDSAVYLCASSLTKTTGASTDTQYFGPGTRLTVL.

The chain combines TRBV5-1 with TRBJ2-1, with 12 bases aligning to TRBD2. This CDR3 contains 16 residues. Germline V gives CDR1 SGHRS, CDR2 YFSETQ. Germline trimming cut 0 bases from V and 9 bases from J; bases unmatched to any gene: 7. The CDR3: CASSLALAGGRGEQFF. As DNA, the CDR3 is TGCGCCAGCAGCTTGGCGCTAGCGGGAGGGCGGGGTGAGCAGTTCTTC.

This chain joins TRBV23-1 and TRBJ1-2; perhaps TRBD1 as D (5 bases). TRBV23-1 is an open reading frame, and its role is uncertain. The CDR3 extends over 14 amino acids. V lost 6 bases and J lost 1, with 12 bases in between. CDR3 coding DNA: TGCGCCAGCAGCCCGACAGAACTTAACTATGGCTACACCTTC. Protein product: CASSPTELNYGYTF.

This chain joins TRBV11-3 and TRBJ2-2; TRBD1 might be the D (5 bases). V was trimmed by 0 bases and J by 5 bases, leaving 13 bases between them. The CDR3 is 16 residues long. Per germline, CDR1 SGHNT and CDR2 YENEEA. The CDR3 DNA follows: TGTGCCAGCAGCTTAGATTTAGGGGTCCCTACCGGGGAGCTGTTTTTT. Encoded protein: CASSLDLGVPTGELFF.

The chain is built from TRBV19 and TRBJ2-2; 9 positions agree with TRBD1. The CDR3 is 16 residues long. The V gene end was trimmed by 4 bases and the J gene end by 5 bases; junction bases not matched to a gene: 8. Looked up from germline, CDR1 is LNHDA and CDR2 is SQIVND (reference sequence). For the CDR3, the DNA is TGTGCCAGTAGTAGACAAGGGACAGGGAGAACCGGGGAGCTGTTTTTT. It encodes CASSRQGTGRTGELFF.

The CDR3 here is CASSSGLSLTSYNEQFF. In DNA form, the CDR3 reads TGTGCCAGCAGCTCGGGCCTATCTTTAACCTCCTACAATGAGCAGTTCTTC. The genes are TRBV7-8 and TRBJ2-1; D ambiguous. Per the germline V gene, CDR1 is SGHVS and CDR2 is FQNEAQ. Trimming cost V 4 bases and J 0 bases, with 16 bases left between them. CDR3 length equals 17 residues.

The chain joins TRBV30 to TRBJ1-4; a possible D gene is TRBD1 (6 bases). The germline CDR1 and CDR2 sequences are GTSNPN and SVGIG (reference sequence). The ends were cut back, 2 bases at V and 8 bases at J, with 12 bases in the middle. The CDR3 runs 13 residues. CDR3 sequence reads: CAWSRQVKEKLFF. The CDR3, as DNA: TGTGCCTGGAGTAGACAGGTTAAGGAAAAACTGTTTTTT.

The chain links TRBV4-1 to TRBJ1-3; 7 nucleotides agree with TRBD1. Losses at the gene ends were 5 bases for V and 7 bases for J; bases not matched to a gene: 5. The CDR3 length is 13 residues. Per the germline V gene, CDR1 is MGHRA and CDR2 is YSYEKL. The CDR3 here is CASSLAQGNTIYF. The CDR3 DNA reads TGCGCCAGCAGCTTAGCACAGGGGAACACCATATATTTT.

This chain joins TRBV18 and TRBJ2-6; 9 positions agree with TRBD1. Per germline, CDR1 KGHSH and CDR2 LQKENI. With 3 bases clipped from V and 1 base from J, the junction kept 10 bases outside the gene matches. CDR3 length: 19 residues. As DNA, the CDR3 is TGTGCCAGCTCACCGATTACAGGGGGCGCCCAATCTGGGGCCAACGTCCTGACTTTC. It encodes CASSPITGGAQSGANVLTF.